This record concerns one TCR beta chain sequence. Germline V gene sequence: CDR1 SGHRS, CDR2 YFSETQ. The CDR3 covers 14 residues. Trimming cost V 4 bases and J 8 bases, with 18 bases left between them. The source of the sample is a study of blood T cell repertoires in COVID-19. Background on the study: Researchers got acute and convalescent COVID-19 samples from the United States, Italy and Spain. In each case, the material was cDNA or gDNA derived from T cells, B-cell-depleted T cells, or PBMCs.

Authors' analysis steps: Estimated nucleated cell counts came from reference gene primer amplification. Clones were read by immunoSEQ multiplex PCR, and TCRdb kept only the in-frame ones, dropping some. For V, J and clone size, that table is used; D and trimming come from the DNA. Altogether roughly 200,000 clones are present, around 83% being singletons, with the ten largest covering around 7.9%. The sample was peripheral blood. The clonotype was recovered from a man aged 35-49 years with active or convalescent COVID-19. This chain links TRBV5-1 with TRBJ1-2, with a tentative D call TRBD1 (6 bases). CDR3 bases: TGCGCCAGCAGCCCAGGGACAACCGATGGGGGCTACACCTTC. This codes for CASSPGTTDGGYTF.